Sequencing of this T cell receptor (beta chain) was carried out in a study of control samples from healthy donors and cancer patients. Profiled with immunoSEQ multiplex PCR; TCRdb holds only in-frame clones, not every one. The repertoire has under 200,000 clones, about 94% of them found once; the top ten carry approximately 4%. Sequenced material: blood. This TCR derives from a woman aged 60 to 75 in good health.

CDR3 amino acids: CASSLSVGANSPLHF. CDR3 nucleotide sequence: TGTGCCAGCAGCCTTTCTGTAGGGGCGAATTCACCCCTCCACTTT. V is TRBV7-2 and J is TRBJ1-6; TRBD1 is a possible D gene (5 bases). The CDR3 contains 15 residues. Germline V CDR1 and CDR2: SGHTA, FQGNSA. Trimming removed 5 bases at V and 7 bases at J, with 15 bases between. Together with reference TRBV7-2 and TRBJ1-6, the CDR3 gives the full variable domain: GAGVSQSPSNKVTEKGKDVELRCDPISGHTALYWYRQSLGQGLEFLIYFQGNSAPDKSGLPSDRFSAERTGGSVSTLTIQRTQQEDSAVYLCASSLSVGANSPLHFGNGTRLTVT.